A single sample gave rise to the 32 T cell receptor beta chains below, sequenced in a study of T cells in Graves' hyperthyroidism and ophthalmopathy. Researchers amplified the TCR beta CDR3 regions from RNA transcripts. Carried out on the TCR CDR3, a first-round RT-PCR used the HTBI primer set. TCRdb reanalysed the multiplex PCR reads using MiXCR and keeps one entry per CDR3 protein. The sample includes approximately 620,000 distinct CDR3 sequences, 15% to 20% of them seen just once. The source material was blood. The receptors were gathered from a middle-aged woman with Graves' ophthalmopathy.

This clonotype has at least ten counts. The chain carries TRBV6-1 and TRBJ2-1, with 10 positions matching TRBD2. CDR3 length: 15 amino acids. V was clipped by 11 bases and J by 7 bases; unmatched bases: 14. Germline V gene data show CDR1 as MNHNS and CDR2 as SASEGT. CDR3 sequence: CAARGALAGRNEQFF. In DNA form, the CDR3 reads TGTGCCGCCCGGGGGGCACTAGCGGGGAGGAATGAGCAGTTCTTC.

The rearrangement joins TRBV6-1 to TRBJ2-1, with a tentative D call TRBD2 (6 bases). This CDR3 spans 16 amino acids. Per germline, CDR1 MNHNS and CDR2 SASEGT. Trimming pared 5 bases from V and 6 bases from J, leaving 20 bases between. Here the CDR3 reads CASSYSSGGNFNEQFF. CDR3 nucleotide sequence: TGTGCCAGCAGTTACAGTAGCGGCGGGAATTTCAATGAGCAGTTCTTC.

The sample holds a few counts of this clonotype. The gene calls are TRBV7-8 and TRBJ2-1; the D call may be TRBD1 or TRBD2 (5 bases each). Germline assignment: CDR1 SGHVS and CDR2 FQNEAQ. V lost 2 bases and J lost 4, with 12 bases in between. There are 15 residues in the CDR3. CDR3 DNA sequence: TGTGCCAGCAGCTTATTTCGGGGACCTTACAATGAGCAGTTCTTC. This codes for CASSLFRGPYNEQFF. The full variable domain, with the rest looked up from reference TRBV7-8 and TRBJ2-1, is GAGVSQSPRYKVAKRGQDVALRCDPISGHVSLFWYQQALGQGPEFLTYFQNEAQLDKSGLPSDRFFAERPEGSVSTLKIQRTQQEDSAVYLCASSLFRGPYNEQFFGPGTRLTVL.

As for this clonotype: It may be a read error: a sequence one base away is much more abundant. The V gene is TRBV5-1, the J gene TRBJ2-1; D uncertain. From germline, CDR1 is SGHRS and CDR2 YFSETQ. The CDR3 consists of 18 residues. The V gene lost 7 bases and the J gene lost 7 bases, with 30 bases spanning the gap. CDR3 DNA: TGCGCCAGCCGCCCCACGTGGTTGGCCCCGAGAATCCAGAATGAGCAGTTCTTC. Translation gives CASRPTWLAPRIQNEQFF.

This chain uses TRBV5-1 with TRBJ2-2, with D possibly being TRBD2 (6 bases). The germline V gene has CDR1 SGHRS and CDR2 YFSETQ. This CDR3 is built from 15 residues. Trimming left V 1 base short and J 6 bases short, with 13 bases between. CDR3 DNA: TGCGCCAGCAGCTTGCGGGGGTTGGAGTCCGGGGAGCTGTTTTTT. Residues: CASSLRGLESGELFF.

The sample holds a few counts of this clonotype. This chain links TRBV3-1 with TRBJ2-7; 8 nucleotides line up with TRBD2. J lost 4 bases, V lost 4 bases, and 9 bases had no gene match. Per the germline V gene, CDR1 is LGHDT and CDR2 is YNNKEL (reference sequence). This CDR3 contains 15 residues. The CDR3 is CASSPGRGARYEQYF. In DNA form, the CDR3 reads TGTGCCAGCAGCCCCGGGCGGGGGGCCCGGTACGAGCAGTACTTC.

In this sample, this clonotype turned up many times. The CDR3 DNA reads as TGCAGTGCTAGAGATAAGTCTAGCGGCAATGAGCAGTTCTTC. Its protein is CSARDKSSGNEQFF. J is TRBJ2-1 and V is TRBV20-1; the match to TRBD2 covers 7 bases. CDR1 is DFQATT, CDR2 SNEGSKA, per germline (reference sequence). V lost 0 bases to trimming and J lost 6 bases; unmatched junction nucleotides: 5. The length of the CDR3 is 14 residues.

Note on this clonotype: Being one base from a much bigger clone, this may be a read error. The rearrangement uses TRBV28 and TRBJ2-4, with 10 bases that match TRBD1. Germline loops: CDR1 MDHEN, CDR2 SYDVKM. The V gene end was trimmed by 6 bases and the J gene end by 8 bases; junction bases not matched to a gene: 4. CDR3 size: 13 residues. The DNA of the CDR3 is TGTGCCAGCAGGACAGGGGGCTGGGACATTCAGTACTTC. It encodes CASRTGGWDIQYF. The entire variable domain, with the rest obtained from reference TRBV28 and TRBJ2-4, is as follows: DVKVTQSSRYLVKRTGEKVFLECVQDMDHENMFWYRQDPGLGLRLIYFSYDVKMKEKGDIPEGYSVSREKKERFSLILESASTNQTSMYLCASRTGGWDIQYFGAGTRLSVL.

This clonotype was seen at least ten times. The CDR3 sequence is CASSLPGSRSYNEQFF. The CDR3 DNA sequence: TGTGCCAGCAGTTTACCCGGGAGTCGGTCCTACAATGAGCAGTTCTTC. This sequence joins TRBV28 and TRBJ2-1; D is perhaps TRBD2 (6 bases). Germline V gene sequence: CDR1 MDHEN, CDR2 SYDVKM. The CDR3 sequence is 16 residues long. The V end lost 2 bases, the J end lost 1 base, and 12 bases lay between the germline ends.

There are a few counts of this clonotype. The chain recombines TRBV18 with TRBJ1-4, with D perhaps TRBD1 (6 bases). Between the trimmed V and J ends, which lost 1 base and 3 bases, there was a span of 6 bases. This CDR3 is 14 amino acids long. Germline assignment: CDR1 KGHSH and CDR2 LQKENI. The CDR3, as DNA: TGTGCCAGCTCACCACAGGGGGCTAATGAAAAACTGTTTTTT. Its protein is CASSPQGANEKLFF.

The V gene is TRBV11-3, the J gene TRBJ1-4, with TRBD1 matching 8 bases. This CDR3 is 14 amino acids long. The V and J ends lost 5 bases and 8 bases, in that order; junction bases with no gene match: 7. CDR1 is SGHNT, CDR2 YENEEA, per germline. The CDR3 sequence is CASSQGATDEKLFF. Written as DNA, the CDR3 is TGTGCCAGCAGCCAGGGGGCGACGGACGAAAAACTGTTTTTT.

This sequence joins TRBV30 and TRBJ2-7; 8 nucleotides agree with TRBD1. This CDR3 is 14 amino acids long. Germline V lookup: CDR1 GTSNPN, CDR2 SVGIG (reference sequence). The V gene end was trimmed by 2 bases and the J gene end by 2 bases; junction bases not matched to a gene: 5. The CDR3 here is CAWSLAGGTYEQYF. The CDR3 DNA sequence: TGTGCCTGGAGTCTCGCAGGGGGCACCTACGAGCAGTACTTC. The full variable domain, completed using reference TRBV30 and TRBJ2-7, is SQTIHQWPATLVQPVGSPLSLECTVEGTSNPNLYWYRQAAGRGLQLLFYSVGIGQISSEVPQNLSASRPQDRQFILSSKKLLLSDSGFYLCAWSLAGGTYEQYFGPGTRLTVT.

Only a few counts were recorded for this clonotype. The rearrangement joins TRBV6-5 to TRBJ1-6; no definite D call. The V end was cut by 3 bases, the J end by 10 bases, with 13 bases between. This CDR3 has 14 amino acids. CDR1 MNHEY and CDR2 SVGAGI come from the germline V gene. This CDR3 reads CASSYGGLRSPLHF. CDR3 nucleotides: TGTGCCAGCAGTTATGGCGGACTCAGGTCACCCCTCCACTTT.

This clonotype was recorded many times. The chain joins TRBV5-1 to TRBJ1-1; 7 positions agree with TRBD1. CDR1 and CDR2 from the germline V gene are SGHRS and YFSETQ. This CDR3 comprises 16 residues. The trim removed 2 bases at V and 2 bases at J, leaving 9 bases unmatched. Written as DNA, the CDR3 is TGCGCCAGCAGCTTCGCGACCGGGACAGCTAACACTGAAGCTTTCTTT. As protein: CASSFATGTANTEAFF.

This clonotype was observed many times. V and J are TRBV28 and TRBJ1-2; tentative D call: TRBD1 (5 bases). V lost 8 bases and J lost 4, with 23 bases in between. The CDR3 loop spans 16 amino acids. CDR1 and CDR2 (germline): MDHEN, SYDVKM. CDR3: CASLRGNEYSPYGYTF. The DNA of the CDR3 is TGTGCCAGCTTAAGGGGAAATGAGTACTCCCCCTATGGCTACACCTTC.

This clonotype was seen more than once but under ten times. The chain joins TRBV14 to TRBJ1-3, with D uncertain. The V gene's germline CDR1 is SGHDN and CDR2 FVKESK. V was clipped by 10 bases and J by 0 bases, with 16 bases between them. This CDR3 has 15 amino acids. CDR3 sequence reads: CATSPPGSSGNTIYF. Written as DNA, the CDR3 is TGTGCCACTTCACCGCCCGGGAGCTCTGGAAACACCATATATTTT.

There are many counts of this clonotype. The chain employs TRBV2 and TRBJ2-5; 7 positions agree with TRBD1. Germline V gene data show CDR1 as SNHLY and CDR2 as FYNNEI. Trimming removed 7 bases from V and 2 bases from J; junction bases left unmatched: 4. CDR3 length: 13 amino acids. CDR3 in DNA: TGTGCCAGCAAGGGACAGAGACAAGAGACCCAGTACTTC. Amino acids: CASKGQRQETQYF.

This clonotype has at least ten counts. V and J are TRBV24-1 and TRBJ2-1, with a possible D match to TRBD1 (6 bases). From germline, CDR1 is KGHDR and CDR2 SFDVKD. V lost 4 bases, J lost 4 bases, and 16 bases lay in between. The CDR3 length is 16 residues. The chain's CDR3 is CATSESPGHLYNEQFF. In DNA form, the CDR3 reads TGTGCCACCAGTGAGTCTCCGGGACACCTGTACAATGAGCAGTTCTTC.

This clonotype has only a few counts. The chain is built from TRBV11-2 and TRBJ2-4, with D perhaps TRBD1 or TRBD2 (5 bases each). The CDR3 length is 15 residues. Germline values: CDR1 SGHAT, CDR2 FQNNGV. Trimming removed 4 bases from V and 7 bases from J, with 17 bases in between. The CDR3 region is CASSSRAVGTNIQYF. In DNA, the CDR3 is TGTGCCAGCAGCTCTAGGGCGGTGGGGACGAACATTCAGTACTTC.

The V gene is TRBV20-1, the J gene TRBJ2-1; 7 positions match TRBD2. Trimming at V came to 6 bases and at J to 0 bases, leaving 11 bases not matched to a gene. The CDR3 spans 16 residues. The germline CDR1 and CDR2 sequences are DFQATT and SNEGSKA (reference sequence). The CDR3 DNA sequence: TGCAGTGCAAAGTACGGACTAGTTAGCTCCTACAATGAGCAGTTCTTC. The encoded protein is CSAKYGLVSSYNEQFF.

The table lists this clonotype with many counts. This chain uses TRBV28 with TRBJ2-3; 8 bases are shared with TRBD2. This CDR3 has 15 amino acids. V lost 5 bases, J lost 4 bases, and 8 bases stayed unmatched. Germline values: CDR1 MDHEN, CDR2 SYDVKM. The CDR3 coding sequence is TGTGCCAGCAGTCCCAGCGGGGGTCTCGCAGATACGCAGTATTTT. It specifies CASSPSGGLADTQYF.

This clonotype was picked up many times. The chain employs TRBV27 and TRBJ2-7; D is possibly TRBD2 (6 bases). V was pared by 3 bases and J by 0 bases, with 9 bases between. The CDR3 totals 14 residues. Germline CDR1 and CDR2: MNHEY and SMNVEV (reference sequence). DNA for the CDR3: TGTGCCAGCAGTTTCGCGGGACCCTCCTACGAGCAGTACTTC. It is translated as CASSFAGPSYEQYF.

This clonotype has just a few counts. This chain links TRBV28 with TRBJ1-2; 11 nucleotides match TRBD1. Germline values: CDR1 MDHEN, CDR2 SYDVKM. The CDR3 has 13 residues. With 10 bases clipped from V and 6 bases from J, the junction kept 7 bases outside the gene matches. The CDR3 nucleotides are TGTGCCACCGGAGGACAGGGGGCGCATGGCTACACCTTC. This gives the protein CATGGQGAHGYTF.

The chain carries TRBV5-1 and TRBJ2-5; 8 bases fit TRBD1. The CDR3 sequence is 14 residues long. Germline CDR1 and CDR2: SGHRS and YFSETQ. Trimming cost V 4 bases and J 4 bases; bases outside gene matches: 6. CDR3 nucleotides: TGCGCCAGCAGCCAGGGACAGGTCGGAGAGACCCAGTACTTC. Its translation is CASSQGQVGETQYF.

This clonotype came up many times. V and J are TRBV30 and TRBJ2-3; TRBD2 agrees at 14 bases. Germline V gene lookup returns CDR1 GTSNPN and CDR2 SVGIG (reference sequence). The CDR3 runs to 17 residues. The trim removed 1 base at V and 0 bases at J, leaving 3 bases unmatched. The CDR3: CAWSAGTSGSSTDTQYF. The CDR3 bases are TGTGCCTGGAGTGCCGGGACTAGCGGGAGTAGCACAGATACGCAGTATTTT.

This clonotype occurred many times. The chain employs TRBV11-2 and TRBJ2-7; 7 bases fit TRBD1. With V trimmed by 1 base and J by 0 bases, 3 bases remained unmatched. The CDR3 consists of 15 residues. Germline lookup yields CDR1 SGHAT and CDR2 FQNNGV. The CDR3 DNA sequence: TGTGCCAGCAGCTTAGGAGCAGGGGGCTCCTACGAGCAGTACTTC. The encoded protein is CASSLGAGGSYEQYF.

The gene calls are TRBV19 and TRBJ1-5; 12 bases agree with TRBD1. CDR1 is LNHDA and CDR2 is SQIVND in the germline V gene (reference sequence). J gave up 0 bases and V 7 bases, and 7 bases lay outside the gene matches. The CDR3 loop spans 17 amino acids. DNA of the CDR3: TGTGCCAGTATCGGGACAGGGGGCAGTTATAGCAATCAGCCCCAGCATTTT. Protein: CASIGTGGSYSNQPQHF. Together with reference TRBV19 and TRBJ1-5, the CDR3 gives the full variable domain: DGGITQSPKYLFRKEGQNVTLSCEQNLNHDAMYWYRQDPGQGLRLIYYSQIVNDFQKGDIAEGYSVSREKKESFPLTVTSAQKNPTAFYLCASIGTGGSYSNQPQHFGDGTRLSIL.

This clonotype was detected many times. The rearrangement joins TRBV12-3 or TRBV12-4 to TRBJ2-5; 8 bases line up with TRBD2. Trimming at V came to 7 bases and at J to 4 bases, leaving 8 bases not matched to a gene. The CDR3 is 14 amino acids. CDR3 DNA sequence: TGTGCCAGCAACACTCGCGGGAGGCGAGAGACCCAGTACTTC. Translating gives CASNTRGRRETQYF.

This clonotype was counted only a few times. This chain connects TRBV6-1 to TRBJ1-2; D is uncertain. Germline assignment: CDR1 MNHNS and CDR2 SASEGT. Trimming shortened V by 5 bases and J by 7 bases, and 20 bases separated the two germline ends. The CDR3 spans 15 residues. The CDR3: CASSKGGSQGSGYTF. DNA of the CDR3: TGTGCCAGCAGTAAGGGAGGCAGCCAAGGGAGTGGCTACACCTTC.

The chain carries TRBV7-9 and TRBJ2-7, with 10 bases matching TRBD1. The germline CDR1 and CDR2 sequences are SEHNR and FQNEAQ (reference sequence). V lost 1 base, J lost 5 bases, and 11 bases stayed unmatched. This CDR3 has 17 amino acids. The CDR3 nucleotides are TGTGCCAGCAGCTTAGGCCGAAGACAGGGGGCAGTGAACGAGCAGTACTTC. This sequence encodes CASSLGRRQGAVNEQYF.

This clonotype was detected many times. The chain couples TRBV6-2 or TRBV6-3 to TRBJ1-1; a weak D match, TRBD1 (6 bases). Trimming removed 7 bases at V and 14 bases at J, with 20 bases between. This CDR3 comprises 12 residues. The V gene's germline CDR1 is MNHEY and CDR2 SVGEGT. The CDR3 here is CASTKTTGIPFF. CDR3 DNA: TGTGCCAGCACTAAAACAACAGGGATACCCTTCTTT.

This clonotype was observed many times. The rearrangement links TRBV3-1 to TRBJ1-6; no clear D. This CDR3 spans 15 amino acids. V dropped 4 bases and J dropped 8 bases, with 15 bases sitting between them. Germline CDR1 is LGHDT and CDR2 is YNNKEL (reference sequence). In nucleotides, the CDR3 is TGTGCCAGCAGCCCCCGCCCAGGCTCGGATTCACCCCTCCACTTT. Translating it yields CASSPRPGSDSPLHF.